The source of this T cell receptor (beta chain) is a study of cytomegalovirus exposure and HLA in healthy donors. Study observations and caveats: There were some public TCRs occurring in many donors, but most TCR sequences were rare.

There are 14 residues in the CDR3. The germline CDR1 and CDR2 sequences are MNHNS and SASEGT. Trimming cost V 0 bases and J 3 bases, with 9 bases left between them. The table lists this clone with a count of one. Its antigen is as yet unknown. Using immunoSEQ multiplex PCR, the repertoire was profiled, and TCRdb retains in-frame clones only, with some absent. Among some 63,000 clones listed, more than 70% were seen once. Sequenced: PBMCs. J is TRBJ2-7 and V is TRBV6-1; D gene uncertain. The clonotype comes from a woman between 18 and 29 years old in good health and CMV-seronegative. The CDR3 loop reads CASSEAGAYYEQYF. The CDR3, as DNA: TGTGCCAGCAGTGAAGCCGGTGCCTACTACGAGCAGTACTTC.